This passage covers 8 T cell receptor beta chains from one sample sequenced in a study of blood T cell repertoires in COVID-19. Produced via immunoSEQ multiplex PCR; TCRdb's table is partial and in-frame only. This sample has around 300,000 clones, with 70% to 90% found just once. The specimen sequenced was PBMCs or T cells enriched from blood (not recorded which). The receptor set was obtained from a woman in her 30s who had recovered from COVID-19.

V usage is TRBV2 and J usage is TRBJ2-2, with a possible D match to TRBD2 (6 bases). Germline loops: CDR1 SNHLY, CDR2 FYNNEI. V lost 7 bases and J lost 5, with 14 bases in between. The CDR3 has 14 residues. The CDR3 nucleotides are TGTGCCAGCAAAAACCTGGGACTTACCGGGGAGCTGTTTTTT. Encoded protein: CASKNLGLTGELFF.

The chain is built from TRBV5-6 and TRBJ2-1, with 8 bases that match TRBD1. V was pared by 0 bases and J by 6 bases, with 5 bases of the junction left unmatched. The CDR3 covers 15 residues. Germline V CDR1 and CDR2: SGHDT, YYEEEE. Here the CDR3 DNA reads TGTGCCAGCAGCTTGGGGACAGGGCCATTCAATGAGCAGTTCTTC. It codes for CASSLGTGPFNEQFF.

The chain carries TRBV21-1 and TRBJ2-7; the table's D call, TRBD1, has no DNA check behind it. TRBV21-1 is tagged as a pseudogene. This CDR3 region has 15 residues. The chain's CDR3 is CASSKEGDAMHEQYF. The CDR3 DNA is TGTGCCAGCAGCAAAGAGGGGGACGCCATGCACGAGCAGTACTTC.

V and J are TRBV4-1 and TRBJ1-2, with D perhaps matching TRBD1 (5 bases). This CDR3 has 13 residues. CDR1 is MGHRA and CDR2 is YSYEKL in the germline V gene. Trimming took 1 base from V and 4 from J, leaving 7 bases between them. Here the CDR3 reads CASSQVQAYGYTF. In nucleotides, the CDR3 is TGCGCCAGCAGCCAAGTACAGGCCTATGGCTACACCTTC.

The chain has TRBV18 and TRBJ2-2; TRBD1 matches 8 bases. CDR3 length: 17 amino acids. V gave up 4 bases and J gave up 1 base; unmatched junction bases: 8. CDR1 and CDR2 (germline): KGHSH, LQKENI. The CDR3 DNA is TGTGCCAGCTCACTCTGGACAGGGAGAATGAACACCGGGGAGCTGTTTTTT. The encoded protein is CASSLWTGRMNTGELFF.

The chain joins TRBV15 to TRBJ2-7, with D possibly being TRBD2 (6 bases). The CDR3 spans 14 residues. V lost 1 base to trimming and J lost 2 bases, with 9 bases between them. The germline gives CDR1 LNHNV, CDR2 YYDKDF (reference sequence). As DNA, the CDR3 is TGTGCCACCAGCAGAGGGCCGGGGGCCTACGAGCAGTACTTC. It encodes CATSRGPGAYEQYF.

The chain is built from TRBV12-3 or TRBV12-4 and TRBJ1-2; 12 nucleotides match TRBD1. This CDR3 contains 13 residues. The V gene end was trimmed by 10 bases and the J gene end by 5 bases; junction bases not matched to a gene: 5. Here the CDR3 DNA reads TGTGCCACCCAGGGACAGGGGGCGTATGGCTACACCTTC. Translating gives CATQGQGAYGYTF.

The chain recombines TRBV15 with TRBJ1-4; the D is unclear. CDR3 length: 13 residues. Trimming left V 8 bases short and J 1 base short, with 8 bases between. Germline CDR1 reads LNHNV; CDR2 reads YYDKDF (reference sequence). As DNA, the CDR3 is TGTGCCACCCAGCGGGGAACTAATGAAAAACTGTTTTTT. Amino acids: CATQRGTNEKLFF.